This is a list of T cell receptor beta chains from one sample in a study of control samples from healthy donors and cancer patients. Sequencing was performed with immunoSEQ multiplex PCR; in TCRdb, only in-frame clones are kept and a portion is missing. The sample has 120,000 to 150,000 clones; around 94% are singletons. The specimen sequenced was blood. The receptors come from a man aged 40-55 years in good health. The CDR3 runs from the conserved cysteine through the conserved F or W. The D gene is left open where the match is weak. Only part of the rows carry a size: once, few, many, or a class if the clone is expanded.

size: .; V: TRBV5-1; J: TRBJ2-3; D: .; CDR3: CASSQVASTDTQYF; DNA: TGCGCCAGCAGCCAAGTAGCTAGCACAGATACGCAGTATTTT
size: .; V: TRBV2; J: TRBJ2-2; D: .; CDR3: CASSVRGGRTGELFF; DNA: TGTGCCAGCAGTGTTCGTGGGGGGCGCACCGGGGAGCTGTTTTTT
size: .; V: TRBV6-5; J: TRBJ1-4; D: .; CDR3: CASTEARAEVFF; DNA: TGTGCCAGCACGGAGGCTCGAGCGGAAGTGTTTTTT
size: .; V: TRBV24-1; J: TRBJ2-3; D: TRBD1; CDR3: CATSDTTDRGLVTTYTDTQYF; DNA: TGTGCCACCAGTGACACTACGGACAGGGGGCTCGTTACTACCTACACAGATACGCAGTATTTT
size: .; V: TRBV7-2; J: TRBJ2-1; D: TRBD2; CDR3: CASSLKLAGGPEQFF; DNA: TGTGCCAGCAGCTTAAAACTAGCGGGGGGTCCGGAGCAGTTCTTC
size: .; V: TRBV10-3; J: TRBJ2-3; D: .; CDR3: CAISEGASDTQYF; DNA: TGTGCCATCAGTGAAGGAGCGTCAGATACGCAGTATTTT
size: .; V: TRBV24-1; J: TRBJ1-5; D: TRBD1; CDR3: CATSDPGTGSQPQHF; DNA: TGTGCCACCAGTGACCCCGGGACAGGGAGTCAGCCCCAGCATTTT
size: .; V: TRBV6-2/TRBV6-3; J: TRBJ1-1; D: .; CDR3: CASSYPGEAFF; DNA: TGTGCCAGCAGTTATCCGGGGGAAGCTTTCTTT
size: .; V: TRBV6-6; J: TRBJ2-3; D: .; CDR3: CASSYPQGDTQYF; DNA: TGTGCCAGCAGTTACCCTCAGGGAGATACGCAGTATTTT
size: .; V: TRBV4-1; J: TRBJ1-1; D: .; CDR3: CASSQGLVSEAFF; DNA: TGCGCCAGCAGCCAAGGGCTCGTGAGTGAAGCTTTCTTT
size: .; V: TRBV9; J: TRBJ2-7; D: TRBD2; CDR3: CASSVTSESYEQYF; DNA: TGTGCCAGCAGCGTTACTAGCGAAAGCTACGAGCAGTACTTC
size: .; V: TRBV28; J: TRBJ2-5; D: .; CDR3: CASSLVGGGEETQYF; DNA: TGTGCCAGCAGTTTAGTAGGGGGTGGGGAAGAGACCCAGTACTTC
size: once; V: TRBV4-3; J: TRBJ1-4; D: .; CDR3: CASSRSPRGGKGANEKLFF; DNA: TGCGCCAGCAGCCGATCACCCCGGGGGGGTAAGGGAGCTAATGAAAAACTGTTTTTT
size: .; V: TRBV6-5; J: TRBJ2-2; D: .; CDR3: CASSYSPGYTGELFF; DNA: TGTGCCAGCAGTTACTCGCCGGGGTACACCGGGGAGCTGTTTTTT
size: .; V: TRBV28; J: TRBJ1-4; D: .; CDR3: CASSFRGGNEKLFF; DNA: TGTGCCAGCAGTTTTAGGGGTGGGAATGAAAAACTGTTTTTT
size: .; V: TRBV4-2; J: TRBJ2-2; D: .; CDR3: CASSQDLTGGDTGELFF; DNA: TGTGCCAGCAGCCAAGATCTTACGGGGGGCGACACCGGGGAGCTGTTTTTT
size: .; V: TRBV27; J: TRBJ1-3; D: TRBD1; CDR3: CASSSPGQGSGNTIYF; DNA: TGTGCCAGCAGTTCCCCGGGACAGGGATCTGGAAACACCATATATTTT
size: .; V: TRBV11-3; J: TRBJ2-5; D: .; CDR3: CASSPFTAGTQYF; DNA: TGTGCCAGCAGCCCTTTTACGGCCGGGACCCAGTACTTC
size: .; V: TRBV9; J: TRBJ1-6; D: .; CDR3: CASSVGWKGNSPLHF; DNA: TGTGCCAGCAGCGTAGGGTGGAAGGGTAATTCACCCCTCCACTTT
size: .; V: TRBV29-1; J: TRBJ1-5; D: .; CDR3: CSVEGGAGQPQHF; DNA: TGCAGCGTTGAAGGGGGGGCAGGTCAGCCCCAGCATTTT
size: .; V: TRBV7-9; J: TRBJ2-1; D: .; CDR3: CASSLMGNEQFF; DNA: TGTGCCAGCAGCTTAATGGGGAATGAGCAGTTCTTC
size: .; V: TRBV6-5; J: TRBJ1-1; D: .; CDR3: CASSYSPGRKNTEAFF; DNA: TGTGCCAGCAGTTACTCACCCGGCCGTAAGAACACTGAAGCTTTCTTT
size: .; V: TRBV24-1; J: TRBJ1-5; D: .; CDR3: CATSETASNQPQHF; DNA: TGTGCCACCAGTGAGACAGCCAGCAATCAGCCCCAGCATTTT
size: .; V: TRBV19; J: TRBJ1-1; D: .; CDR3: CASSILGRDMNTEAFF; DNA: TGTGCCAGTAGTATACTCGGGCGTGACATGAACACTGAAGCTTTCTTT
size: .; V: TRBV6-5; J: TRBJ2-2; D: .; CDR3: CASSFLGGSGELFF; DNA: TGTGCCAGCAGTTTTTTAGGAGGGAGCGGGGAGCTGTTTTTT
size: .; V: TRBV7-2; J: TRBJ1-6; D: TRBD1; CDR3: CASSLLGTGSFHSPLHF; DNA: TGTGCCAGCAGCTTACTGGGGACAGGGAGTTTTCATTCACCCCTCCACTTT
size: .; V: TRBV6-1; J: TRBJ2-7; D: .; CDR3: CASSEFPYEQYF; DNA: TGTGCCAGCAGTGAATTCCCCTACGAGCAGTACTTC
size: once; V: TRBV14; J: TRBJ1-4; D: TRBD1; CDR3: CASSKQGASNEKLFF; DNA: TGTGCCAGCAGCAAGCAGGGGGCATCTAATGAAAAACTGTTTTTT